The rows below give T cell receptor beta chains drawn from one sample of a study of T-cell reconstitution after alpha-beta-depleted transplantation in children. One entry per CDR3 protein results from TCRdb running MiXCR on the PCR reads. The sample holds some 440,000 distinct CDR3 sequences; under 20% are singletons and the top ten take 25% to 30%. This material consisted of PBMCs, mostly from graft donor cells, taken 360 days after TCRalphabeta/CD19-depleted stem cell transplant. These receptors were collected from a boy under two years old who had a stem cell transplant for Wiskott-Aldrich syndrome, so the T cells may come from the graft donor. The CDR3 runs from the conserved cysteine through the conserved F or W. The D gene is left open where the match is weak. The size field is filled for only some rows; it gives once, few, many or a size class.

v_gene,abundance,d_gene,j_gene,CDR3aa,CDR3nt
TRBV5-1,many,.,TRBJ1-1,CASRAGAGPSNTEAFF,TGCGCCAGCAGGGCGGGGGCAGGCCCATCGAACACTGAAGCTTTCTTT
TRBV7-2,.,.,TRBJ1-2,CASSLNGGGYYGYTF,TGTGCCAGCAGCTTAAACGGAGGGGGATACTATGGCTACACCTTC
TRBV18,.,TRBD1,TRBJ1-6,CASSPLTGGNSPLHF,TGTGCCAGCTCACCATTGACAGGGGGTAATTCACCCCTCCACTTT
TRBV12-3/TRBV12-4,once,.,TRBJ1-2,CASSRAELFYGYTF,TGTGCCAGCAGTCGAGCCGAATTATTCTATGGCTACACCTTC
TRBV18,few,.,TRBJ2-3,CASSPPGTRTDTQYF,TGTGCCAGCTCACCACCCGGGACACGCACAGATACGCAGTATTTT
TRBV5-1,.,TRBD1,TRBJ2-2,CASSLTGALILTKFTGELFF,TGCGCCAGCAGCTTGACAGGGGCGCTCATATTGACCAAGTTCACCGGGGAGCTGTTTTTT
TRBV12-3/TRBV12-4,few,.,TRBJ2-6,CASSFRRGSGANVLTF,TGTGCCAGCAGTTTCCGTCGGGGGAGTGGGGCCAACGTCCTGACTTTC
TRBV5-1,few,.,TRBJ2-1,CASSLLPQIYNEQFF,TGCGCCAGCAGCTTACTACCCCAAATCTACAATGAGCAGTTCTTC
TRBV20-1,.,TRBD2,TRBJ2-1,CSARRAGVTYNEQFF,TGCAGTGCTAGGCGAGCGGGGGTGACCTACAATGAGCAGTTCTTC
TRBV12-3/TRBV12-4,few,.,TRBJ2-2,CASSFPILEAGELFF,TGTGCCAGCAGTTTTCCCATTTTGGAAGCCGGGGAGCTGTTTTTT
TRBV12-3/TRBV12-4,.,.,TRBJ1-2,CASSRGRRRGYTF,TGTGCCAGCAGCCGCGGCCGTCGACGGGGCTACACCTTC
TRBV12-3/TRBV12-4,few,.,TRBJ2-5,CASRPSYGLKKTQYF,TGTGCCAGCAGGCCGAGTTACGGGCTAAAGAAGACCCAGTACTTC
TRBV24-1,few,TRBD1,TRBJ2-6,CATSDRTGDGANVLTF,TGTGCCACCAGTGACCGTACAGGGGACGGGGCCAACGTCCTGACTTTC
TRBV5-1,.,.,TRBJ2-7,CASSIRPGHLYEQYF,TGCGCCAGCAGCATACGCCCGGGACACCTCTACGAGCAGTACTTC
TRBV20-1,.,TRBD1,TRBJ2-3,CSAKNTGGTDTQYF,TGCAGTGCTAAGAACACAGGGGGCACAGATACGCAGTATTTT
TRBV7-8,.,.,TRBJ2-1,CASSPGNLGGSYNEQFF,TGTGCCAGCAGCCCCGGGAACCTAGGGGGTTCCTACAATGAGCAGTTCTTC
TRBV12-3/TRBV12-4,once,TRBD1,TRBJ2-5,CASGDRMGETQYF,TGTGCCAGCGGGGACAGGATGGGAGAGACCCAGTACTTC
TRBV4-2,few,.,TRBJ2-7,CASRQLGGEQYF,TGTGCCAGCAGACAGCTGGGGGGCGAGCAGTACTTC
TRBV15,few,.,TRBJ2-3,CATRAGRGIGTDTQYF,TGTGCCACCAGGGCCGGCCGGGGGATAGGCACAGATACGCAGTATTTT
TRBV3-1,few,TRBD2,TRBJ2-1,CASSPRASGYNEQFF,TGTGCCAGCAGCCCCCGGGCTAGCGGATACAATGAGCAGTTCTTC
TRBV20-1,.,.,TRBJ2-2,CSARDLANTGELFF,TGCAGTGCTAGAGATCTTGCGAACACCGGGGAGCTGTTTTTT
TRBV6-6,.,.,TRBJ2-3,CASSYSVVDTQYF,TGTGCCAGCAGTTACTCGGTGGTAGATACGCAGTATTTT
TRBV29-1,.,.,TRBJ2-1,CSVEVASYNEQFF,TGCAGCGTTGAGGTAGCCTCCTACAATGAGCAGTTCTTC
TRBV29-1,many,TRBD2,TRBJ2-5,CSVVWGPGLQETQYF,TGCAGCGTCGTATGGGGACCGGGACTACAAGAGACCCAGTACTTC
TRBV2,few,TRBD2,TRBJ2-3,CASRLAGKRDTQYF,TGTGCCAGCAGACTAGCGGGGAAAAGAGATACGCAGTATTTT
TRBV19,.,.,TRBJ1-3,CASSMGNTIYF,TGTGCCAGTAGCATGGGAAACACCATATATTTT
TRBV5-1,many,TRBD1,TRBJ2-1,CASSLAPTGVNEQFF,TGCGCCAGCAGCTTGGCTCCTACAGGGGTCAATGAGCAGTTCTTC
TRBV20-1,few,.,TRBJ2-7,CSARQTYEQYF,TGCAGTGCTAGACAGACCTACGAGCAGTACTTC
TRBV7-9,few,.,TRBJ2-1,CASRGPNEQFF,TGTGCCAGCAGGGGGCCGAATGAGCAGTTCTTC
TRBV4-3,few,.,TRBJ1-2,CASSRVSGTNYGYTF,TGCGCCAGCAGCCGGGTGAGCGGCACTAACTATGGCTACACCTTC
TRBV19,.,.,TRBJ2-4,CASRSRGGTPGNIQYF,TGTGCCAGTAGATCCAGGGGAGGGACCCCTGGAAACATTCAGTACTTC
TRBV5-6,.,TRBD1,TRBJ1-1,CASSWTGMNTEAFF,TGTGCCAGCAGCTGGACAGGCATGAACACTGAAGCTTTCTTT
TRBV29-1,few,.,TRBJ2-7,CSVAGRVTYEQYF,TGCAGCGTTGCGGGCAGGGTGACCTACGAGCAGTACTTC
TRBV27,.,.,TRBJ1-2,CASSSLRGAYGYTF,TGTGCCAGCAGTTCCCTACGTGGGGCCTATGGCTACACCTTC
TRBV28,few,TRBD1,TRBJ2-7,CASSHGDSPTTYEQYF,TGTGCCAGCAGTCACGGGGACAGCCCTACCACCTACGAGCAGTACTTC
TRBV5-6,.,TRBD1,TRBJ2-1,CASSFTGGGYNEQFF,TGTGCCAGCAGCTTCACAGGGGGCGGCTACAATGAGCAGTTCTTC
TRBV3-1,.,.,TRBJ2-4,CASSQGVIPKNIQYF,TGTGCCAGCAGCCAAGGGGTAATCCCCAAAAACATTCAGTACTTC
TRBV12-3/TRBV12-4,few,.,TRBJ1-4,CASTLLVGPAEKLFF,TGTGCCAGCACCCTCTTGGTGGGTCCCGCGGAAAAACTGTTTTTT
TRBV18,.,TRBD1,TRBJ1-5,CASSPQGANQPQHF,TGTGCCAGCTCACCACAGGGGGCCAATCAGCCCCAGCATTTT
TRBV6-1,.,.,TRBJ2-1,CASSGEGLGYDEQFF,TGTGCCAGCAGTGGAGAGGGGTTGGGATACGATGAGCAGTTCTTC
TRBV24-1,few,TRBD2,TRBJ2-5,CATSNGRTSGQETQYF,TGTGCCACCAGTAACGGGCGAACTAGCGGCCAAGAGACCCAGTACTTC
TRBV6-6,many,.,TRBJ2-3,CASRPLGDTQYF,TGTGCCAGCAGACCCCTTGGGGATACGCAGTATTTT
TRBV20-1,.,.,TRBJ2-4,CSAREVRVWREAKNIQYF,TGCAGTGCTAGAGAAGTCCGTGTTTGGCGAGAGGCCAAAAACATTCAGTACTTC
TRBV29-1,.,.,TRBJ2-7,CSVETGLRLGEQYF,TGCAGCGTTGAAACGGGACTGAGACTGGGCGAGCAGTACTTC
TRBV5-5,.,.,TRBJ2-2,CASSPGPGLTGELFF,TGTGCCAGCAGCCCCGGACCGGGACTGACCGGGGAGCTGTTTTTT
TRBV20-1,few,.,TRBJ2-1,CNEDPHKHNEQFF,TGCAATGAGGACCCTCACAAGCACAATGAGCAGTTCTTC
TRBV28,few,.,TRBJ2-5,CASSLWVFSRIQETQYF,TGTGCCAGCAGTTTGTGGGTGTTCAGCCGCATCCAAGAGACCCAGTACTTC
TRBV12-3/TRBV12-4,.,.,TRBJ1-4,CASSLANRANEKLFF,TGTGCCAGCAGTTTAGCCAACAGGGCGAATGAAAAACTGTTTTTT
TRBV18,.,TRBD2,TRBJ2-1,CASSQLAASYNEQSF,TGTGCCAGCTCACAACTAGCGGCCTCCTACAATGAGCAGTCCTTC
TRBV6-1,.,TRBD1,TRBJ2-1,CASRRDRGLGGNNEQFF,TGTGCCAGCAGGAGGGACAGGGGGCTCGGAGGGAACAATGAGCAGTTCTTC
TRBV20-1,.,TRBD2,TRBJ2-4,CSARKTSGQNIQYF,TGCAGTGCTAGAAAGACTAGCGGCCAAAACATTCAGTACTTC
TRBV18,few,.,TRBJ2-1,CASSPHAFGSGTQQFF,TGTGCCAGCTCACCACATGCCTTCGGGTCCGGGACCCAGCAGTTCTTC
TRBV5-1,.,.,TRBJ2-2,CASREGRGSNTGELFF,TGCGCCAGCAGGGAAGGCAGGGGCTCGAACACCGGGGAGCTGTTTTTT
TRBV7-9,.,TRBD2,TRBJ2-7,CASSRGGPPGEQYF,TGTGCCAGCAGCCGGGGGGGGCCACCGGGCGAGCAGTACTTC
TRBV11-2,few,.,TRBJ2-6,CASRINQGSLSGANVLTF,TGTGCCAGCAGAATAAATCAGGGGAGTCTCTCTGGGGCCAACGTCCTGACTTTC
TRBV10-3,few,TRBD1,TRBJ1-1,CAITSTGRNTEAFF,TGTGCCATCACCTCGACAGGGAGGAACACTGAAGCTTTCTTT
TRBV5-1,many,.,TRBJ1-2,CASSADRFSYGYTF,TGCGCCAGCAGCGCTGACAGGTTTTCGTATGGCTACACCTTC
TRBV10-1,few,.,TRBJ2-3,CASSEFRGAQDTQYF,TGCGCCAGCAGTGAGTTTCGGGGGGCGCAGGATACGCAGTATTTT
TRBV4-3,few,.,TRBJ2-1,CASSQELEPRAEQFF,TGCGCCAGCAGCCAAGAGCTAGAGCCCCGCGCTGAGCAGTTCTTC
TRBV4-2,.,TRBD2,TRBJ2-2,CASTKGWGLNTGELFF,TGTGCCAGCACCAAGGGTTGGGGACTAAACACCGGGGAGCTGTTTTTT